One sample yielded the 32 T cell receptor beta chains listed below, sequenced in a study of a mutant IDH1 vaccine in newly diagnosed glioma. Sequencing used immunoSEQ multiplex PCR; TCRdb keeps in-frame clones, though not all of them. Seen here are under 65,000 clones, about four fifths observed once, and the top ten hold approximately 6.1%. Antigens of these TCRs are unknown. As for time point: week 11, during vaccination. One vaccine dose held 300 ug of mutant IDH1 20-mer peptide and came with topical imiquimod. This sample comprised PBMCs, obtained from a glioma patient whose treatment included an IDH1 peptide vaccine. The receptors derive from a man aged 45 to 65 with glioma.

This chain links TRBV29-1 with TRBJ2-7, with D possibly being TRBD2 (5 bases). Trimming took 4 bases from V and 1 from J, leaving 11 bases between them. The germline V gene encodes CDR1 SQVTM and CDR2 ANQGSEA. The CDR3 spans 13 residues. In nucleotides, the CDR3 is TGCAGCGTTGGGACTCGACTTTCCTACGAGCAGTACTTC. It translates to CSVGTRLSYEQYF.

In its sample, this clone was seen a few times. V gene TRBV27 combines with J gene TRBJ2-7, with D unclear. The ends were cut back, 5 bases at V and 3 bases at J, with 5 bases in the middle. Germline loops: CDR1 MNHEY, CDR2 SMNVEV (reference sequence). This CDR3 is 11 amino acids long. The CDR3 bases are TGTGCCAGCAGTAACCTCTACGAGCAGTACTTC. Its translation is CASSNLYEQYF.

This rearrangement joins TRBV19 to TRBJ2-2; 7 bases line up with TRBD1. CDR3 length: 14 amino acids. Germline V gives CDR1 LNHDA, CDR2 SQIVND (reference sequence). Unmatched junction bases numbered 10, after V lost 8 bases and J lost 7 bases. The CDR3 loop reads CASRTGRAGGELFF. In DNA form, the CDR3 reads TGTGCCAGTCGGACAGGCCGTGCAGGCGGGGAGCTGTTTTTT.

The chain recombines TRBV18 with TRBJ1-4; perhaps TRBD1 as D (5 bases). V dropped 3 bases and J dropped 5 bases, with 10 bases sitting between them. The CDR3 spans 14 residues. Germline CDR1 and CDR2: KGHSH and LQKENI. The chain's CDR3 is CASSPWDGNEKLFF. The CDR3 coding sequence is TGTGCCAGCTCACCGTGGGACGGGAATGAAAAACTGTTTTTT.

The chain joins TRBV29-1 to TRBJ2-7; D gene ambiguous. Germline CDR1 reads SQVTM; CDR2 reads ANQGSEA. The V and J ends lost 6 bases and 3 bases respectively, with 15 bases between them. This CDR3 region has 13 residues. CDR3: CSVLAASGYEQYF. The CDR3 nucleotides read TGCAGCGTCTTAGCAGCCTCAGGCTACGAGCAGTACTTC.

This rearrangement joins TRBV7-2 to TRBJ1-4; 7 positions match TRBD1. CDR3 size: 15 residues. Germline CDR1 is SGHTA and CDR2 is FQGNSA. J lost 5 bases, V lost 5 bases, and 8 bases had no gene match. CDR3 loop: CASSNRGQLNEKLFF. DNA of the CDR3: TGTGCCAGCAGCAACCGGGGACAGTTGAATGAAAAACTGTTTTTT.

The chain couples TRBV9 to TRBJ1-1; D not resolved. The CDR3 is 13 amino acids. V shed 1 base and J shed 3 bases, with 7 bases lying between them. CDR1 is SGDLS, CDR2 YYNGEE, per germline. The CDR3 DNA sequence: TGTGCCAGCAGCGTATTCTGGGACACTGAAGCTTTCTTT. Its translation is CASSVFWDTEAFF. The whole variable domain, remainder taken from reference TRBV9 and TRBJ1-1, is DSGVTQTPKHLITATGQRVTLRCSPRSGDLSVYWYQQSLDQGLQFLIQYYNGEERAKGNILERFSAQQFPDLHSELNLSSLELGDSALYFCASSVFWDTEAFFGQGTRLTVV.

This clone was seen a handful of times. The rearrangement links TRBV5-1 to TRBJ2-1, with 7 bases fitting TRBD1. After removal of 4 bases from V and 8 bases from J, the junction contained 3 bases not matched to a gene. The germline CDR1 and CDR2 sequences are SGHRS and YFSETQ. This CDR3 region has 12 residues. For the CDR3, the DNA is TGCGCCAGCAGCAGAGACAGGGATGAGCAGTTCTTC. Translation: CASSRDRDEQFF.

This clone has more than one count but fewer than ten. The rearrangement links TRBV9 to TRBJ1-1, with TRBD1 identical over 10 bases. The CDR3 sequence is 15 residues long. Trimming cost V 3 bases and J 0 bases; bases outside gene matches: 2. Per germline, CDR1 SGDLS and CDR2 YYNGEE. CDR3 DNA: TGTGCCAGCAGCGAGGACAGGGGGGTGAACACTGAAGCTTTCTTT. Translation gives CASSEDRGVNTEAFF.

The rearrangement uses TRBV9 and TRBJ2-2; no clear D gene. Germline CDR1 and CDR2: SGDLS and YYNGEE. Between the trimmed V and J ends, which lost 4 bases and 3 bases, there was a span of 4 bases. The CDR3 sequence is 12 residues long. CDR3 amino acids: CASSYYTGELFF. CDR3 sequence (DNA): TGTGCCAGCAGCTATTACACCGGGGAGCTGTTTTTT. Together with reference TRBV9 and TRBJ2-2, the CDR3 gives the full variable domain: DSGVTQTPKHLITATGQRVTLRCSPRSGDLSVYWYQQSLDQGLQFLIQYYNGEERAKGNILERFSAQQFPDLHSELNLSSLELGDSALYFCASSYYTGELFFGEGSRLTVL.

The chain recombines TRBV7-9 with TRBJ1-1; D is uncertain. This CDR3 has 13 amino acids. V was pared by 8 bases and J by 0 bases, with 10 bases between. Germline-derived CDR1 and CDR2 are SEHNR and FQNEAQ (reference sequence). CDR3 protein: CASGEGLNTEAFF. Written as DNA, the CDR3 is TGTGCCAGCGGGGAGGGATTGAACACTGAAGCTTTCTTT.

DNA for the CDR3: TGTGCCAGCAGTGCCATTGCTGGACAGGGGGTGACTGGGGCCAACGTCCTGACTTTC. Its protein is CASSAIAGQGVTGANVLTF. V usage is TRBV27 and J usage is TRBJ2-6, with 10 bases matching TRBD1. Germline loops: CDR1 MNHEY, CDR2 SMNVEV (reference sequence). The CDR3 loop spans 19 amino acids. The trim removed 5 bases at V and 2 bases at J, leaving 12 bases unmatched.

This CDR3 is CASGTSGGVSSYEQYF. For the CDR3, the DNA is TGTGCCAGCGGAACTAGCGGGGGGGTTAGCTCCTACGAGCAGTACTTC. V is TRBV7-2 and J is TRBJ2-7, with TRBD2 matching over 13 bases. V was clipped by 8 bases and J by 0 bases; unmatched bases: 7. CDR1 and CDR2 (germline): SGHTA, FQGNSA. The CDR3 is made up of 16 amino acids. Combining the CDR3 with reference TRBV7-2 and TRBJ2-7 gives the whole variable domain GAGVSQSPSNKVTEKGKDVELRCDPISGHTALYWYRQSLGQGLEFLIYFQGNSAPDKSGLPSDRFSAERTGGSVSTLTIQRTQQEDSAVYLCASGTSGGVSSYEQYFGPGTRLTVT.

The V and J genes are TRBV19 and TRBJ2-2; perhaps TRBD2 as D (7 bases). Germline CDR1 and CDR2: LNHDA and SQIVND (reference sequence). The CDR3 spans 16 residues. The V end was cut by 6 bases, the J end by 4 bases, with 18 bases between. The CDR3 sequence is CASRGRGTTPTGELFF. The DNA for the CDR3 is TGTGCCAGTAGGGGGAGGGGGACAACTCCCACCGGGGAGCTGTTTTTT.

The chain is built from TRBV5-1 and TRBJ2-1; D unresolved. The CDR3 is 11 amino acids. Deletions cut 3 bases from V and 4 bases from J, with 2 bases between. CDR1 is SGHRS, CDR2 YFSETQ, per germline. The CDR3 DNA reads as TGCGCCAGCAGCTCTTACAATGAGCAGTTCTTC. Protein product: CASSSYNEQFF. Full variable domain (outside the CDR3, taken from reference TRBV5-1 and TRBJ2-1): KAGVTQTPRYLIKTRGQQVTLSCSPISGHRSVSWYQQTPGQGLQFLFEYFSETQRNKGNFPGRFSGRQFSNSRSEMNVSTLELGDSALYLCASSSYNEQFFGPGTRLTVL.

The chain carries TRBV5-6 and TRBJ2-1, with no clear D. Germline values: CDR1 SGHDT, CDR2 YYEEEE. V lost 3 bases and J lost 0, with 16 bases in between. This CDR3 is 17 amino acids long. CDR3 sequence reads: CASSSTFSRSSYNEQFF. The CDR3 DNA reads TGTGCCAGCAGCTCCACCTTTTCGAGGAGCTCCTACAATGAGCAGTTCTTC. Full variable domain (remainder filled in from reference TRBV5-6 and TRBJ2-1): DAGVTQSPTHLIKTRGQQVTLRCSPKSGHDTVSWYQQALGQGPQFIFQYYEEEERQRGNFPDRFSGHQFPNYSSELNVNALLLGDSALYLCASSSTFSRSSYNEQFFGPGTRLTVL.

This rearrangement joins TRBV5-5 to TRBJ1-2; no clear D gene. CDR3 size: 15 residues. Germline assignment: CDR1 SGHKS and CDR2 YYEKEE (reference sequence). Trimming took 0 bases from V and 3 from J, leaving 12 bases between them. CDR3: CASSLALLRDYGYTF. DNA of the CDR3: TGTGCCAGCAGCTTGGCCCTCCTTAGGGACTATGGCTACACCTTC.

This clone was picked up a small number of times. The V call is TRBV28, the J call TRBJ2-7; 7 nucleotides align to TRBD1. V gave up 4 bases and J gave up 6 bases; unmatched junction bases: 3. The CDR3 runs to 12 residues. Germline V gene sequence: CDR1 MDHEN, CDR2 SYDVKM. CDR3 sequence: CASSSTGAEQYF. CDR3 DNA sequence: TGTGCCAGCAGTTCTACAGGGGCCGAGCAGTACTTC.

The CDR3 region is CASSPMGGSYNEQFF. DNA for the CDR3: TGTGCCAGCAGCCCCATGGGGGGCTCCTACAATGAGCAGTTCTTC. The genes are TRBV11-2 and TRBJ2-1; possible D gene TRBD2, 6 bases. The CDR3 is made up of 15 amino acids. The ends were cut back, 5 bases at V and 0 bases at J, with 11 bases in the middle. Per germline, CDR1 SGHAT and CDR2 FQNNGV.

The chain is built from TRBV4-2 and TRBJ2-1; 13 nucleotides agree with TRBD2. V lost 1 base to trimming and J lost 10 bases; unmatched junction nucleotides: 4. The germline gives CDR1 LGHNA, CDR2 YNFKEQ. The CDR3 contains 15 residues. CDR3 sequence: CASSQGLAGGREQFF. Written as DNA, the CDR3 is TGTGCCAGCAGCCAAGGACTAGCGGGAGGCCGGGAGCAGTTCTTC.

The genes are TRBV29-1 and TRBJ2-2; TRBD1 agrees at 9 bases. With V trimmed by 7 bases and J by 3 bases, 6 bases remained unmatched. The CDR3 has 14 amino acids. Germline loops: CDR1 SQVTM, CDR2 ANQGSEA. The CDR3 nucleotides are TGCAGCGCCGGGACAGGGCCGGACACCGGGGAGCTGTTTTTT. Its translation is CSAGTGPDTGELFF.

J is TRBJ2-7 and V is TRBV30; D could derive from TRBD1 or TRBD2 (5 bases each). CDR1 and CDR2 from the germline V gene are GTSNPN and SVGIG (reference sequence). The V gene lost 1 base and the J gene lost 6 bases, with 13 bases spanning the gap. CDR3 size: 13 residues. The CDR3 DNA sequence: TGTGCCTGGAGTGGGGGACGTTCTCTCGAGCAGTACTTC. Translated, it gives CAWSGGRSLEQYF.

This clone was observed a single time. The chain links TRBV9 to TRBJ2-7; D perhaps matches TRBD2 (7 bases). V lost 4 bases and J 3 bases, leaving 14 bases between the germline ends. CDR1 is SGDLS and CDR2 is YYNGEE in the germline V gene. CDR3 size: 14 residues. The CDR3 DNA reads TGTGCCAGCAGCAAACAGGGAGGGCTCTACGAGCAGTACTTC. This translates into CASSKQGGLYEQYF.

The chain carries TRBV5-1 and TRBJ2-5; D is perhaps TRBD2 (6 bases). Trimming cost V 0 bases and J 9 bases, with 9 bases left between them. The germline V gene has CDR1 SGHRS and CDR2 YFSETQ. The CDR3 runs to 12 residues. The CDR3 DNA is TGCGCCAGCAGCTTGGAGAGGGAGGCCCAGTACTTC. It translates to CASSLEREAQYF.

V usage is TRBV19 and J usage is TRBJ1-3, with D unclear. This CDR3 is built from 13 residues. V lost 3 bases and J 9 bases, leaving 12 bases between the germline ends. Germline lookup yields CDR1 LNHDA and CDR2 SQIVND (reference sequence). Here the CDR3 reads CASSIRTLGTIYF. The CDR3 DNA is TGTGCCAGTAGTATCCGGACGCTTGGCACCATATATTTT. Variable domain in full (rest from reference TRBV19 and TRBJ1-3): DGGITQSPKYLFRKEGQNVTLSCEQNLNHDAMYWYRQDPGQGLRLIYYSQIVNDFQKGDIAEGYSVSREKKESFPLTVTSAQKNPTAFYLCASSIRTLGTIYFGEGSWLTVV.

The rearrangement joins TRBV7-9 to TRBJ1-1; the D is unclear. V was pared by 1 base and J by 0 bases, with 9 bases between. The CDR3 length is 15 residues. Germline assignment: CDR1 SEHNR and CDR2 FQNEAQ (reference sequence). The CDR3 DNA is TGTGCCAGCAGCTTAGATGGTCTTATGAACACTGAAGCTTTCTTT. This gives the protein CASSLDGLMNTEAFF.

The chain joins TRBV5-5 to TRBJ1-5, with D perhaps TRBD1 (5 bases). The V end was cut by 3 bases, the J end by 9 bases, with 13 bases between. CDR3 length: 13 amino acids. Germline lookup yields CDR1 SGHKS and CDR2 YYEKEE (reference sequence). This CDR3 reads CASSSTDQSPQHF. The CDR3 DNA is TGTGCCAGCAGCTCGACAGACCAATCGCCCCAGCATTTT.

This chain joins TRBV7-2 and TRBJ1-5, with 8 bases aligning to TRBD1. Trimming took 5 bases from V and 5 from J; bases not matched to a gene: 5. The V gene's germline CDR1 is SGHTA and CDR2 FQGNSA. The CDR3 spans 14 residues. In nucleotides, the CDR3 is TGTGCCAGCAGCGGCAGGGGGCGGGATCAGCCCCAGCATTTT. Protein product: CASSGRGRDQPQHF.

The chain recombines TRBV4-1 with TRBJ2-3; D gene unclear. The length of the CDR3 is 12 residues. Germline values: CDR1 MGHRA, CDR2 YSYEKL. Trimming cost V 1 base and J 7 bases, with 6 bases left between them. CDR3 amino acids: CASSQVGNTQYF. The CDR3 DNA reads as TGCGCCAGCAGCCAAGTAGGGAATACGCAGTATTTT.

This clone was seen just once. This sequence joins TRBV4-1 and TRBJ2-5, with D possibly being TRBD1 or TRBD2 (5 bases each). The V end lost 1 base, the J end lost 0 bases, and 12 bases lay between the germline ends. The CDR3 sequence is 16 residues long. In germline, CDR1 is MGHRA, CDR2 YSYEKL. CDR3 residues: CASSQGGRRYQETQYF. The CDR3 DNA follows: TGCGCCAGCAGCCAAGGGGGACGGAGGTACCAAGAGACCCAGTACTTC.

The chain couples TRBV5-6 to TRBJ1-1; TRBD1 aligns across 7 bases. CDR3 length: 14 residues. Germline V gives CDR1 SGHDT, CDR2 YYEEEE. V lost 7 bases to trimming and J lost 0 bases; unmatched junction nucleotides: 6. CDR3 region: CASGTVSVNTEAFF. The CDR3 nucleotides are TGTGCCAGCGGGACAGTATCGGTGAACACTGAAGCTTTCTTT.

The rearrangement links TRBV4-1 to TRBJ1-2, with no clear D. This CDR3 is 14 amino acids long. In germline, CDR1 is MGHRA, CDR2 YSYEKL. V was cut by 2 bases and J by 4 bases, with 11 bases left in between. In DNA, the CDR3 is TGCGCCAGCAGCCAATATCCTCTTGGCTATGGCTACACCTTC. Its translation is CASSQYPLGYGYTF.